The 28 T cell receptor beta chains below were found in one sample sequenced in a study of T cell changes during pregnancy in multiple sclerosis. The table came from immunoSEQ multiplex PCR; TCRdb's copy has only in-frame clones and leaves some out. The data hold about 54,000 clones, with just under 90% observed a single time. The source was CD4+ T cells from peripheral blood mononuclear cells, collected in the first trimester of pregnancy. Receptors were obtained from a female donor with multiple sclerosis, enrolled in a pregnancy study.

Worth noting for this clone: Its ends do not fully match the called genes, so a read error is possible. V gene TRBV7-7 combines with J gene TRBJ1-4; 7 positions agree with TRBD1. The CDR3 has 15 residues. From germline, CDR1 is SSHAT and CDR2 FNYEAQ (reference sequence). CDR3 protein: CASSSPDRVREKLFF. The CDR3 bases are TGTGCTAGCAGCTCACCCGACAGGGTAAGGGAAAAACTGTTTTTT.

The chain combines TRBV5-6 with TRBJ2-5; 7 nucleotides match TRBD2. Germline values: CDR1 SGHDT, CDR2 YYEEEE. CDR3 length: 14 residues. The V segment lost 3 bases and the J segment 0 bases; nucleotides outside the gene matches: 2. This CDR3 is CASSSLADQETQYF. The CDR3 coding sequence is TGTGCCAGCAGCTCCCTAGCGGACCAAGAGACCCAGTACTTC.

The V call is TRBV29-1, the J call TRBJ2-3; the D gene is possibly TRBD2 (6 bases). Deletions cut 5 bases from V and 2 bases from J, with 14 bases between. CDR1 is SQVTM and CDR2 is ANQGSEA in the germline V gene. The CDR3 extends over 14 amino acids. CDR3 residues: CSVPRAGLTDTQYF. The CDR3 nucleotides read TGCAGCGTTCCTAGAGCGGGCCTCACAGATACGCAGTATTTT.

The rearrangement links TRBV5-4 to TRBJ2-7; 8 bases agree with TRBD1. Germline values: CDR1 SGHNT, CDR2 YYREEE (reference sequence). After removal of 4 bases from V and 3 bases from J, the junction contained 9 bases not matched to a gene. This CDR3 spans 15 amino acids. CDR3 sequence: CASSAGGGYLYEQYF. DNA for the CDR3: TGTGCCAGCAGCGCAGGGGGCGGATACCTCTACGAGCAGTACTTC.

This rearrangement joins TRBV10-3 to TRBJ2-7; 8 positions match TRBD1. CDR1 is ENHRY, CDR2 SYGVKD, per germline. This CDR3 comprises 14 residues. The V segment lost 3 bases and the J segment 3 bases; nucleotides outside the gene matches: 4. The CDR3 region is CAISEGQGYYEQYF. CDR3 nucleotides: TGTGCCATCAGTGAAGGACAGGGATACTACGAGCAGTACTTC.

The CDR3 DNA reads TGCAGTGCTAGTAGAGATACGCAGTATTTT. Translated, it gives CSASRDTQYF. The chain links TRBV20-1 to TRBJ2-3; no firm D call. Looked up from germline, CDR1 is DFQATT and CDR2 is SNEGSKA (reference sequence). This CDR3 region has 10 residues. V lost 3 bases, J lost 5 bases, and 3 bases lay in between.

A single count supports this clone. This chain uses TRBV6-1 with TRBJ2-6, with TRBD1 matching over 7 bases. In germline, CDR1 is MNHNS, CDR2 SASEGT. The CDR3 is made up of 15 amino acids. J lost 0 bases, V lost 7 bases, and 3 bases had no gene match. Written as DNA, the CDR3 is TGTGCCAGCAATAACAGGGGCTCTGGGGCCAACGTCCTGACTTTC. This sequence encodes CASNNRGSGANVLTF.

This chain connects TRBV9 to TRBJ2-1; D not certain. The V gene's germline CDR1 is SGDLS and CDR2 YYNGEE. Trimming stripped 3 bases from V and 0 bases from J, with 4 bases between. The CDR3 spans 13 residues. This CDR3 reads CASSGSSYNEQFF. In nucleotides, the CDR3 is TGTGCCAGCAGCGGTAGCTCCTACAATGAGCAGTTCTTC.

J is TRBJ2-7 and V is TRBV28; D is possibly TRBD1 (8 bases). V dropped 5 bases and J dropped 2 bases, with 16 bases sitting between them. This CDR3 region has 15 residues. Germline V gives CDR1 MDHEN, CDR2 SYDVKM. The CDR3 DNA is TGTGCCAGCAGTCCGCGGACAGGGAGGGCCTACGAGCAGTACTTC. Its translation is CASSPRTGRAYEQYF.

Only one count was recorded for this clone. The chain is built from TRBV27 and TRBJ2-7, with 7 bases identical to TRBD2. V trimming: 4 bases; J trimming: 3 bases; junction bases outside the gene matches: 9. The germline gives CDR1 MNHEY, CDR2 SMNVEV (reference sequence). CDR3 length: 15 amino acids. This CDR3 reads CASSSGLADFYEQYF. CDR3 DNA: TGTGCCAGCAGTTCTGGCCTAGCGGATTTCTACGAGCAGTACTTC.

This chain uses TRBV9 with TRBJ2-1; the D is unclear. The CDR3 consists of 16 residues. CDR1 and CDR2 from the germline V gene are SGDLS and YYNGEE. V dropped 4 bases and J dropped 0 bases, with 14 bases sitting between them. The CDR3 coding sequence is TGTGCCAGCAGCACTACCTCTGGTGGCTCCTACAATGAGCAGTTCTTC. Protein sequence: CASSTTSGGSYNEQFF.

CDR3 region: CAWSPDSYGYTF. Here the CDR3 DNA reads TGTGCCTGGAGTCCGGACAGCTATGGCTACACCTTC. The gene calls are TRBV30 and TRBJ1-2; a possible D gene is TRBD1 (6 bases). CDR1 is GTSNPN and CDR2 is SVGIG in the germline V gene (reference sequence). V lost 2 bases to trimming and J lost 4 bases, with 8 bases between them. The CDR3 is made up of 12 amino acids.

A word on this clone: The same CDR3 also results from other DNA sequences found in this sample. This chain links TRBV7-8 with TRBJ2-1; a possible D gene is TRBD2 (5 bases). This CDR3 has 12 residues. Trimming cost V 5 bases and J 7 bases, with 9 bases left between them. CDR1 SGHVS and CDR2 FQNEAQ come from the germline V gene. The CDR3 loop is CASSRTVNEQFF. The CDR3 coding sequence is TGTGCCAGCAGCCGGACTGTAAATGAGCAGTTCTTC.

The chain employs TRBV28 and TRBJ2-3, with a possible D match to TRBD2 (5 bases). Germline loops: CDR1 MDHEN, CDR2 SYDVKM. The CDR3 covers 14 residues. V was clipped by 1 base and J by 6 bases, with 11 bases between them. The CDR3 region is CASSLSGLRDTQYF. The CDR3 coding sequence is TGTGCCAGCAGTTTATCTGGACTGAGGGATACGCAGTATTTT.

The chain has TRBV2 and TRBJ1-2; tentatively, D is TRBD1 (6 bases). The CDR3 contains 15 residues. The ends were cut back, 4 bases at V and 1 base at J, with 13 bases in the middle. The germline V gene encodes CDR1 SNHLY and CDR2 FYNNEI. For the CDR3, the DNA is TGTGCCAGCAGTGGTCGGGACACGATTAACTATGGCTACACCTTC. This translates into CASSGRDTINYGYTF.

In its sample, this clone was seen a few times. The chain combines TRBV11-3 with TRBJ2-3; 7 bases match TRBD1. The CDR3 is 17 residues long. Germline V gene data show CDR1 as SGHNT and CDR2 as YENEEA. Trimming removed 5 bases from V and 0 bases from J; junction bases left unmatched: 11. The CDR3 sequence is CASSSLPGQMSTDTQYF. The CDR3 DNA reads TGTGCCAGCAGCAGTCTACCGGGACAGATGAGCACAGATACGCAGTATTTT.

This clone was detected once. The rearrangement uses TRBV5-1 and TRBJ1-4, with no clear D. V was cut by 0 bases and J by 3 bases, with 6 bases left in between. CDR1 and CDR2 from the germline V gene are SGHRS and YFSETQ. The CDR3 runs 14 residues. CDR3 nucleotide sequence: TGCGCCAGCAGCTTGGGACACTCTAATGAAAAACTGTTTTTT. Its protein is CASSLGHSNEKLFF.

This chain connects TRBV7-2 to TRBJ2-7, with D unresolved. Germline V gene lookup returns CDR1 SGHTA and CDR2 FQGNSA. This CDR3 has 17 amino acids. V was shortened by 1 base and J by 0 bases, with 16 bases between the two germline ends. CDR3 nucleotide sequence: TGTGCCAGCAGCTTAGGCTTTCTGGGCAGAGACTCCTACGAGCAGTACTTC. Protein: CASSLGFLGRDSYEQYF. The variable domain in full, completed from reference TRBV7-2 and TRBJ2-7, reads GAGVSQSPSNKVTEKGKDVELRCDPISGHTALYWYRQSLGQGLEFLIYFQGNSAPDKSGLPSDRFSAERTGGSVSTLTIQRTQQEDSAVYLCASSLGFLGRDSYEQYFGPGTRLTVT.

The J gene is TRBJ2-4, the V gene TRBV30; a weak D match, TRBD2 (5 bases). Germline CDR1 is GTSNPN and CDR2 is SVGIG (reference sequence). The CDR3 runs 14 residues. Trimming took 4 bases from V and 0 from J, leaving 10 bases between them. CDR3 protein: CAWNFGGAKNIQYF. Here the CDR3 DNA reads TGTGCCTGGAATTTCGGAGGAGCCAAAAACATTCAGTACTTC.

Worth noting for this clone: The same CDR3 arises from other DNA sequences in this sample as well. The V call is TRBV10-2, the J call TRBJ1-2; 9 bases are a match to TRBD1. The CDR3 has 13 residues. Germline-derived CDR1 and CDR2 are WSHSY and SAAADI. Trimming at V came to 5 bases and at J to 5 bases, leaving 3 bases not matched to a gene. CDR3 bases: TGCGCCAGCAGTCCCGGACAGGGGTATGGCTACACCTTC. Translating it yields CASSPGQGYGYTF.

This clone was recorded once. The chain couples TRBV6-1 to TRBJ2-2; 9 nucleotides match TRBD2. Germline assignment: CDR1 MNHNS and CDR2 SASEGT. CDR3 length: 15 residues. Germline trimming cut 7 bases from V and 5 bases from J; bases unmatched to any gene: 8. CDR3 sequence: CASTPLLAGTGELFF. CDR3 coding DNA: TGTGCCAGCACCCCCCTCCTAGCGGGAACCGGGGAGCTGTTTTTT.

This chain connects TRBV6-5 to TRBJ1-2, with D perhaps TRBD1 (5 bases). Germline V lookup: CDR1 MNHEY, CDR2 SVGAGI. This CDR3 has 15 residues. Trimming shortened V by 4 bases and J by 5 bases, and 17 bases separated the two germline ends. CDR3 in DNA: TGTGCCAGCAGTTGGACCAGGGAATCCCCTTATGGCTACACCTTC. It translates to CASSWTRESPYGYTF.

The rearrangement links TRBV5-4 to TRBJ2-7; a possible D gene is TRBD2 (6 bases). The CDR3 contains 11 residues. Germline V gene lookup returns CDR1 SGHNT and CDR2 YYREEE (reference sequence). V lost 0 bases to trimming and J lost 11 bases, with 9 bases between them. The CDR3 spells CASSLEGGEYF. CDR3 in DNA: TGTGCCAGCAGCTTGGAGGGCGGGGAGTACTTC. Combining the CDR3 with reference TRBV5-4 and TRBJ2-7 gives the whole variable domain ETGVTQSPTHLIKTRGQQVTLRCSSQSGHNTVSWYQQALGQGPQFIFQYYREEENGRGNFPPRFSGLQFPNYSSELNVNALELDDSALYLCASSLEGGEYFGPGTRLTVT.

V gene TRBV6-6 combines with J gene TRBJ2-7; 8 bases line up with TRBD2. The CDR3 runs 15 residues. V dropped 5 bases and J dropped 3; count of bases not matched to a gene: 9. The V gene's germline CDR1 is MNHNY and CDR2 SVGAGI (reference sequence). CDR3 residues: CASSPRGSGSYEQYF. The CDR3, as DNA: TGTGCCAGCAGTCCCCGAGGGAGCGGGAGCTACGAGCAGTACTTC.

The genes are TRBV11-3 and TRBJ2-3, with TRBD2 matching over 7 bases. Germline CDR1 is SGHNT and CDR2 is YENEEA. CDR3 size: 15 residues. The ends lost 3 bases at V and 2 bases at J; junction bases unmatched: 5. CDR3 in DNA: TGTGCCAGCAGCTTGACGGGGGGATCCACAGATACGCAGTATTTT. Amino acid sequence: CASSLTGGSTDTQYF.

Only one count was recorded for this clone. V gene TRBV7-3 combines with J gene TRBJ2-1; D unclear. CDR3 size: 16 residues. V was pared by 2 bases and J by 0 bases, with 11 bases between. From germline, CDR1 is SGHTA and CDR2 FQGTGA. The CDR3 spells CASSLSLLSSYNEQFF. In DNA, the CDR3 is TGTGCCAGCAGCTTATCTCTACTAAGCTCCTACAATGAGCAGTTCTTC.

J is TRBJ1-5 and V is TRBV6-1, with 10 bases fitting TRBD1. Germline trimming cut 4 bases from V and 5 bases from J; bases unmatched to any gene: 5. Germline values: CDR1 MNHNS, CDR2 SASEGT. The CDR3 runs to 15 residues. Here the CDR3 DNA reads TGTGCCAGCAGTGTAAGACAGGGGGCTGATCAGCCCCAGCATTTT. Translation: CASSVRQGADQPQHF.

The CDR3, as DNA: TGTGCCAGCAGCCCAGACTGGAATCAGCCCCAGCATTTT. Amino acids: CASSPDWNQPQHF. V is TRBV7-3 and J is TRBJ1-5; D unresolved. The ends were cut back, 5 bases at V and 4 bases at J, with 9 bases in the middle. The length of the CDR3 is 13 residues. Germline loops: CDR1 SGHTA, CDR2 FQGTGA.